Detailed here is one T cell receptor beta chain. Its specificity is not known. These data are taken from a study of cytomegalovirus exposure and HLA in healthy donors. While unrecorded immune exposures were likely, the donors were nominally healthy when sampled. V lost 3 bases to trimming and J lost 1 base, with 9 bases between them. From germline, CDR1 is SEHNR and CDR2 FQNEAQ (reference sequence). The CDR3 extends over 14 amino acids. Study conclusions and caveats: In a later analysis, parvovirus B19, influenza, CMV and Epstein-Barr virus appeared linked to several top co-occurrence clusters. Highest at DRB1 and lowest at HLA-C, TCR association rates differed among HLA loci in a later analysis.

60 Vbeta and 13 Jbeta primers were used in PCR. Repertoires were generated with immunoSEQ multiplex PCR, while TCRdb's copy carries only in-frame clones and drops some. The data show over 150,000 clones, 70% to 80% seen once. The clonotype originates from a man in his thirties or forties in good health and CMV-seropositive. Specimen: PBMCs. The J gene is TRBJ1-1, the V gene TRBV7-9, with D possibly TRBD1 on 5 matching bases. The CDR3 region has the DNA TGTGCCAGCAGCTTGACAGTTACGAACACTGAAGCTTTCTTT. Translating it yields CASSLTVTNTEAFF. The variable domain in full, with the rest retrieved from reference TRBV7-9 and TRBJ1-1, is DTGVSQNPRHKITKRGQNVTFRCDPISEHNRLYWYRQTLGQGPEFLTYFQNEAQLEKSRLLSDRFSAERPKGSFSTLEIQRTEQGDSAMYLCASSLTVTNTEAFFGQGTRLTVV.